Listed below are T cell receptor beta chains from one sample, sequenced in a study of blood T cell repertoires in COVID-19. Libraries were prepared by immunoSEQ multiplex PCR; TCRdb keeps only in-frame clonotypes and omits some of them. Among about 220,000 clones listed, approximately 80% were seen once. Sequencing was carried out using peripheral blood. These receptors were obtained from a human donor in a cohort sampled during active COVID-19. The CDR3 runs from the conserved cysteine through the conserved F or W. The D gene is left open where the match is weak. Rows may omit the clone size; those that give it use once, few, many or a size class.

size: .
V: TRBV14
D: TRBD2
J: TRBJ2-2
DNA: TGTGCCAGCAGCCAGGGAGGACTAGCGAGAGTCACCGGGGAGCTGTTTTTT
CDR3: CASSQGGLARVTGELFF

size: .
V: TRBV7-9
D: .
J: TRBJ1-6
DNA: TGTGCCAGCAGCCTCGGGGGGATGCCACCCCTCCACTTT
CDR3: CASSLGGMPPLHF

size: many
V: TRBV29-1
D: .
J: TRBJ1-2
DNA: TGCAGCTTCTACCCGGGAGGGGAGAATCGCTACACCTTC
CDR3: CSFYPGGENRYTF

size: .
V: TRBV13
D: TRBD2
J: TRBJ2-3
DNA: TGTGCCAGCAGCTTGACGGGGCTAGCGGGCACAGATACGCAGTATTTT
CDR3: CASSLTGLAGTDTQYF

size: .
V: TRBV4-2
D: .
J: TRBJ1-2
DNA: TGTGCCAGCAGCCAAGATGCGGCGGAAGGAAACTATGGCTACACCTTC
CDR3: CASSQDAAEGNYGYTF

size: .
V: TRBV5-6
D: TRBD1
J: TRBJ1-1
DNA: TGTGCCAGCAGCTTGGCACAGGGGGGGAAAGCTTTCTTT
CDR3: CASSLAQGGKAFF

size: few
V: TRBV19
D: .
J: TRBJ2-7
DNA: TGTGCCAGTAGTATAGCCCCAGGGGCCACAGCCTACGAGCAGTACTTC
CDR3: CASSIAPGATAYEQYF

size: .
V: TRBV7-3
D: .
J: TRBJ1-1
DNA: TGTGCCAGCAGCTTTGGGGGGGCCACTGAAGCTTTCTTT
CDR3: CASSFGGATEAFF

size: .
V: TRBV2
D: .
J: TRBJ1-2
DNA: TGTGCCAGCAGTGACTACAGGGCGTTTGGCTACACCTTC
CDR3: CASSDYRAFGYTF

size: few
V: TRBV19
D: .
J: TRBJ2-2
DNA: TGTGCCAGTAGTGCCTACAGGGATTCCGGGGAGCTGTTTTTT
CDR3: CASSAYRDSGELFF

size: .
V: TRBV7-9
D: .
J: TRBJ2-5
DNA: TGTGCCAGCAGCACTTCTTGGGACTACCAAGAGACCCAGTACTTC
CDR3: CASSTSWDYQETQYF

size: .
V: TRBV3-1/TRBV3-2
D: .
J: TRBJ1-5
DNA: TGTGCCAGCAGCCAAGATGGCCCAGGGAATAATCAGCCCCAGCATTTT
CDR3: CASSQDGPGNNQPQHF

size: once
V: TRBV27
D: TRBD2
J: TRBJ2-3
DNA: TGTGCCAGCAGTTCCCACTGGACTAGCGGGAGGGCAGATACGCAGTATTTT
CDR3: CASSSHWTSGRADTQYF

size: .
V: TRBV10-3
D: TRBD2
J: TRBJ2-7
DNA: TGTGCCATCAGTGAGTCGCAAAGGACTAGCGGGGGAAAGCAGTACTTC
CDR3: CAISESQRTSGGKQYF

size: .
V: TRBV19
D: TRBD2
J: TRBJ2-6
DNA: TGTGCCAGTAGTATAGTGAGGGCGGGGGGAAGACGCTCTGGGGCCAACGTCCTGACTTTC
CDR3: CASSIVRAGGRRSGANVLTF

size: once
V: TRBV21-1
D: .
J: TRBJ1-5
DNA: TGTGCCAGCAGCAGCCGGGACAGGGGTTCAAATCAGCCCCAGCATTTT
CDR3: CASSSRDRGSNQPQHF

size: .
V: TRBV7-9
D: .
J: TRBJ2-3
DNA: TGTGCCAGCAGCTTAGGAGGCGGGGGCGAAGATACGCAGTATTTT
CDR3: CASSLGGGGEDTQYF

size: once
V: TRBV7-9
D: TRBD1
J: TRBJ2-2
DNA: TGTGCCAGCAGCTTTGGGACAGGGAACACCGGGGAGCTGTTTTTT
CDR3: CASSFGTGNTGELFF

size: once
V: TRBV28
D: .
J: TRBJ1-1
DNA: TGTGCCAGCAGTTTAGCCGGGAGTGAAGCTTTCTTT
CDR3: CASSLAGSEAFF

size: .
V: TRBV15
D: .
J: TRBJ1-5
DNA: TGTGCCACCAGCACCGCAGGGGGCAATCAGCCCCAGCATTTT
CDR3: CATSTAGGNQPQHF

size: .
V: TRBV6-2/TRBV6-3
D: TRBD1
J: TRBJ2-7
DNA: TGTGCCAGCAGTCAATATAACGACAGGGCCAGCTCCTACGAGCAGTACTTC
CDR3: CASSQYNDRASSYEQYF

size: few
V: TRBV5-1
D: TRBD1
J: TRBJ1-6
DNA: TGCGCCAGCAGCCCGACACAGGGGATCTCGAATTCACCCCTCCACTTT
CDR3: CASSPTQGISNSPLHF

size: once
V: TRBV27
D: TRBD2
J: TRBJ2-3
DNA: TGTGCCAGCAGTCCGGGACTAGCGGAATTCACAGATACGCAGTATTTT
CDR3: CASSPGLAEFTDTQYF

size: .
V: TRBV7-2
D: TRBD2
J: TRBJ2-3
DNA: TGTGCCAGCAGCTTGGCACCCCTAGCGGCTAGCACAGATACGCAGTATTTT
CDR3: CASSLAPLAASTDTQYF

size: .
V: TRBV19
D: .
J: TRBJ2-2
DNA: TGTGCCAGTAGTATAAAGGAGCGTCTGGGCGGGGAGCTGTTTTTT
CDR3: CASSIKERLGGELFF

size: few
V: TRBV20-1
D: .
J: TRBJ2-1
DNA: TGCAGTGCTAGTGAGCAACCCGGGAATGAGCAGTTCTTC
CDR3: CSASEQPGNEQFF

size: .
V: TRBV24-1
D: .
J: TRBJ2-3
DNA: TGTGCCACCAGTGTAAGCACCACAGATACGCAGTATTTT
CDR3: CATSVSTTDTQYF

size: .
V: TRBV19
D: TRBD2
J: TRBJ2-2
DNA: TGTGCCAGTTCCAGCGGGAGGACTAACACCGGGGAGCTGTTTTTT
CDR3: CASSSGRTNTGELFF

size: .
V: TRBV5-1
D: TRBD2
J: TRBJ2-2
DNA: TGCGCCAGCAGCTTGAACAGCGGGAGGGAGGCCGGGGAGCTGTTTTTT
CDR3: CASSLNSGREAGELFF

size: .
V: TRBV6-7
D: .
J: TRBJ2-7
DNA: TGTGCCAGCAGTTACTACCGCGGAAGAACCTCCTACGAGCAGTACTTC
CDR3: CASSYYRGRTSYEQYF

size: .
V: TRBV2
D: .
J: TRBJ1-2
DNA: TGTGCCAGCAGTGATCCGGGCGAGGCCGCGGGCACCTTC
CDR3: CASSDPGEAAGTF

size: once
V: TRBV12-2
D: .
J: TRBJ2-3
DNA: TGTGCAAGTCGCGGAGGGACTAGCGGGAGAAGCACAGATACGCAGTATTTT
CDR3: CASRGGTSGRSTDTQYF

size: .
V: TRBV10-3
D: .
J: TRBJ2-7
DNA: TGTGCCATCAGTGAGTCAGGACCGGACAGCAGCGAGCAGTACTTC
CDR3: CAISESGPDSSEQYF

size: .
V: TRBV7-7
D: TRBD1
J: TRBJ2-1
DNA: TGTGCTAGCAGCTTGGGACAGGGGTCTTACAATGAGCAGTTCTTC
CDR3: CASSLGQGSYNEQFF

size: .
V: TRBV7-2
D: TRBD2
J: TRBJ2-1
DNA: TGTGCCAGCAGCTTTAGCGGGGGTTATCCCAATCACAATGAGCAGTTCTTC
CDR3: CASSFSGGYPNHNEQFF

size: .
V: TRBV5-1
D: TRBD1
J: TRBJ1-5
DNA: TGCGCCAGCAGCTTCGGCCCAGTCGGGACAGGTAATCAGCCCCAGCATTTT
CDR3: CASSFGPVGTGNQPQHF

size: .
V: TRBV28
D: .
J: TRBJ1-2
DNA: TGTGCCAGCAGTACAGGGCCCTTAGGAAGCTATGGCTACACCTTC
CDR3: CASSTGPLGSYGYTF

size: once
V: TRBV18
D: TRBD1
J: TRBJ2-1
DNA: TGTGCCAGCTCACCAGGACAGGGTAATGAGCAGTTCTTC
CDR3: CASSPGQGNEQFF

size: .
V: TRBV21-1
D: .
J: TRBJ1-1
DNA: TGTGCCAGCAGCATTACGGGACACCCTAAGTTGAACACTGAAGCTTTCTTT
CDR3: CASSITGHPKLNTEAFF

size: few
V: TRBV5-1
D: TRBD2
J: TRBJ2-7
DNA: TGCGCCAGCAGCATTCGGACTAGCGCTAAAAGTAGGTCCTACGAGCAGTACTTC
CDR3: CASSIRTSAKSRSYEQYF

size: .
V: TRBV19
D: TRBD1
J: TRBJ2-3
DNA: TGTGCCAGTAGTATCACGACAGGGGACACAGATACGCAGTATTTT
CDR3: CASSITTGDTDTQYF

size: .
V: TRBV28
D: TRBD1
J: TRBJ1-1
DNA: TGTGCCAGCAGTTACCCCTGGACAGGGGGCACTGAAGCTTTCTTT
CDR3: CASSYPWTGGTEAFF

size: .
V: TRBV10-3
D: TRBD1
J: TRBJ1-4
DNA: TGTGCCATCAGTGAAGGGACAGTCTCTGAAAAACTGTTTTTT
CDR3: CAISEGTVSEKLFF

size: .
V: TRBV28
D: .
J: TRBJ2-6
DNA: TGTGCCAGCAGCACCGGGAACTCTGGGGCCAACGTCCTGACTTTC
CDR3: CASSTGNSGANVLTF

size: .
V: TRBV7-3
D: TRBD2
J: TRBJ2-3
DNA: TGTGCCAGCAGCTTAATGCCGGGACTAGCGGGAGATACGCAGTATTTT
CDR3: CASSLMPGLAGDTQYF

size: once
V: TRBV7-2
D: .
J: TRBJ1-2
DNA: TGTGCCAGCAGCTCGAACCAGGAAAGTTATGGCTACACCTTC
CDR3: CASSSNQESYGYTF

size: few
V: TRBV6-5
D: .
J: TRBJ2-1
DNA: TGTGCCAGCAGACCCCCTAGGGCCGGGGGCAATGAGCAGTTCTTC
CDR3: CASRPPRAGGNEQFF

size: .
V: TRBV6-2/TRBV6-3
D: .
J: TRBJ1-3
DNA: TGTGCCAGCAGCCGACATGAAACCCCGGGGAGCGGAAACACCATATATTTT
CDR3: CASSRHETPGSGNTIYF

size: .
V: TRBV6-6
D: .
J: TRBJ2-7
DNA: TGTGCCAGCAGTACACCGGGACTTAACTACGAGCAGTACTTC
CDR3: CASSTPGLNYEQYF

size: few
V: TRBV7-2
D: .
J: TRBJ1-1
DNA: TGTGCCAGCAGCTTGACAGGTTTCGACACTGAAGCTTTCTTT
CDR3: CASSLTGFDTEAFF

size: .
V: TRBV12-3/TRBV12-4
D: TRBD1
J: TRBJ1-2
DNA: TGTGCCAGCAGAGCAGGGGGATGGAATGGCTACACCTTC
CDR3: CASRAGGWNGYTF

size: .
V: TRBV5-1
D: .
J: TRBJ2-1
DNA: TGCGCCAGCAGCTTCCGGGGGTACAATGAGCAGTTCTTC
CDR3: CASSFRGYNEQFF

size: once
V: TRBV6-5
D: .
J: TRBJ1-5
DNA: TGTGCCAGCACCAAGACGGGGGTTGGGCAGCCCCAGCATTTT
CDR3: CASTKTGVGQPQHF

size: few
V: TRBV5-1
D: .
J: TRBJ2-2
DNA: TGCGCCAGCAGCTTAACTAACACCGGGGAGCTGTTTTTT
CDR3: CASSLTNTGELFF

size: .
V: TRBV5-1
D: TRBD1
J: TRBJ1-5
DNA: TGCGCCAGCAGCCTATCGACAGGGGCTCAGCCCCAGCATTTT
CDR3: CASSLSTGAQPQHF

size: .
V: TRBV2
D: TRBD2
J: TRBJ2-2
DNA: TGTGCCAGCAGTGTATGGACTAGCGGGAACACCGGGGAGCTGTTTTTT
CDR3: CASSVWTSGNTGELFF

size: .
V: TRBV11-2
D: .
J: TRBJ2-3
DNA: TGTGCCAGCAGCTTAGAGGTCAGATCGGATACGCAGTATTTT
CDR3: CASSLEVRSDTQYF

size: .
V: TRBV11-1
D: TRBD2
J: TRBJ2-2
DNA: TGTGCCAGCAGGCCGACTAGCTTTGGGATAACCGGGGAGCTGTTTTTT
CDR3: CASRPTSFGITGELFF

size: .
V: TRBV5-1
D: .
J: TRBJ2-3
DNA: TGCGCCAGCAGCTTGGGTAGTCGCACAGATACGCAGTATTTT
CDR3: CASSLGSRTDTQYF